The 22 T cell receptor beta chains below all came from one sample that was sequenced in a study of blood T cells in healthy people across ages. Together with a sample-barcoded 5' primer, a J-beta primer mix was included in a second PCR lasting about 6 to 12 cycles. From the 5' RACE reads, TCRdb called clonotypes with MiXCR, one entry per CDR3 protein. The sample lists about 800,000 distinct CDR3 sequences, 58% occurring once. Material: blood. These receptors were collected from a man aged 25 to 40 in good health.

A few counts support this clonotype. The chain carries TRBV7-7 and TRBJ2-3, with a weak D call TRBD2 (6 bases). Trimming removed 6 bases from V and 6 bases from J, with 19 bases in between. The CDR3 extends over 15 amino acids. Germline V gene lookup returns CDR1 SSHAT and CDR2 FNYEAQ (reference sequence). DNA for the CDR3: TGTGCCAGCAGTCCATCCAGCGGGCGTGGGGATACGCAGTATTTT. It translates to CASSPSSGRGDTQYF.

The CDR3 region has the DNA TGTGCCAGCAGTGTACAAGGGATGGCTAACTATGGCTACACCTTC. As protein: CASSVQGMANYGYTF. The chain links TRBV6-1 to TRBJ1-2; D unclear. V lost 4 bases, J lost 0 bases, and 12 bases lay in between. The CDR3 covers 15 residues. The germline gives CDR1 MNHNS, CDR2 SASEGT.

In this sample, this clonotype turned up a few times. The V gene is TRBV4-2, the J gene TRBJ2-7; unclear D gene. Trimming removed 1 base at V and 2 bases at J, with 9 bases between. This CDR3 region has 14 residues. Germline V lookup: CDR1 LGHNA, CDR2 YNFKEQ. CDR3 nucleotide sequence: TGTGCCAGCAGCCAAGGTCCAGAGACCTACGAGCAGTACTTC. Protein product: CASSQGPETYEQYF.

V and J are TRBV12-3 or TRBV12-4 and TRBJ2-1, with a possible D match to TRBD2 (5 bases). The ends were cut back, 7 bases at V and 9 bases at J, with 19 bases in the middle. The CDR3 runs 14 residues. In DNA form, the CDR3 reads TGTGCCAGCAATGGAGGTACGGCGGTGAGTGAGCAGTTCTTC. This sequence encodes CASNGGTAVSEQFF.

The V gene is TRBV6-5, the J gene TRBJ1-2; TRBD1 might be the D (6 bases). Trimming stripped 6 bases from V and 3 bases from J, with 14 bases between. The germline CDR1 and CDR2 sequences are MNHEY and SVGAGI. The CDR3 is 14 amino acids. CDR3 coding DNA: TGTGCCAGCAGCAAGGGACAAGGGGACTATGGCTACACCTTC. It encodes CASSKGQGDYGYTF.

Only a few counts were recorded for this clonotype. The rearrangement links TRBV7-2 to TRBJ2-5; the D gene is possibly TRBD1 (5 bases). V was trimmed by 5 bases and J by 7 bases, leaving 11 bases between them. Germline values: CDR1 SGHTA, CDR2 FQGNSA. The CDR3 sequence is 12 residues long. The CDR3 region has the DNA TGTGCCAGCAGCGCCTCGCAGGGGACCCAGTACTTC. Translating it yields CASSASQGTQYF.

This chain connects TRBV28 to TRBJ2-4; D possibly corresponds to TRBD2 (5 bases). Trimming took off 0 bases at V and 0 bases at J, with 15 bases between the two ends. The CDR3 loop spans 18 amino acids. Germline CDR1 MDHEN, CDR2 SYDVKM. CDR3 protein: CASSLWGGAELAKNIQYF. In DNA, the CDR3 is TGTGCCAGCAGTTTATGGGGTGGAGCGGAACTAGCCAAAAACATTCAGTACTTC.

This rearrangement joins TRBV7-2 to TRBJ1-2, with unresolved D. The V and J ends lost 4 bases and 10 bases respectively, with 19 bases between them. The V gene's germline CDR1 is SGHTA and CDR2 FQGNSA. This CDR3 has 14 residues. The CDR3 nucleotides are TGTGCCAGCAGCTCTATGGACGCACCCTATCTCTACACCTTC. Residues: CASSSMDAPYLYTF.

The chain links TRBV4-3 to TRBJ2-2; 9 nucleotides agree with TRBD1. V lost 0 bases to trimming and J lost 4 bases; unmatched junction nucleotides: 6. There are 17 residues in the CDR3. The V gene's germline CDR1 is LGHNA and CDR2 YSLEER. The DNA of the CDR3 is TGCGCCAGCAGCCAAGATGGGGGGACAGGGATCACCGGGGAGCTGTTTTTT. Protein product: CASSQDGGTGITGELFF.

V usage is TRBV9 and J usage is TRBJ1-1, with D maybe TRBD1 (6 bases). Trimming removed 4 bases from V and 10 bases from J, with 14 bases in between. The CDR3 consists of 12 residues. Germline lookup yields CDR1 SGDLS and CDR2 YYNGEE. For the CDR3, the DNA is TGTGCCAGCAGCTCAAGGAGGGGGACAGCTTTCTTT. It encodes CASSSRRGTAFF.

This clonotype was counted ten times or more. V usage is TRBV4-2 and J usage is TRBJ2-7; D is unclear. The V end lost 2 bases, the J end lost 2 bases, and 10 bases lay between the germline ends. Germline V gene lookup returns CDR1 LGHNA and CDR2 YNFKEQ. The CDR3 length is 14 residues. The chain's CDR3 is CASSQNSQTYEQYF. Here the CDR3 DNA reads TGTGCCAGCAGCCAAAACTCGCAGACCTACGAGCAGTACTTC.

This chain links TRBV27 with TRBJ2-3; D not resolved. The CDR3 contains 14 residues. V shed 2 bases and J shed 6 bases, with 12 bases lying between them. Per the germline V gene, CDR1 is MNHEY and CDR2 is SMNVEV (reference sequence). In nucleotides, the CDR3 is TGTGCCAGCAGTTTACGGCTGCCAAGGGATACGCAGTATTTT. It is translated as CASSLRLPRDTQYF.

V is TRBV7-9 and J is TRBJ2-4, with TRBD1 matching over 12 bases. V shed 3 bases and J 2 bases; nucleotides not matched to a gene: 8. This CDR3 comprises 18 residues. Germline V gene data show CDR1 as SEHNR and CDR2 as FQNEAQ (reference sequence). CDR3 residues: CASSFGRDRGPTKNIQYF. The DNA for the CDR3 is TGTGCCAGCAGCTTTGGCCGGGACAGGGGGCCGACCAAAAACATTCAGTACTTC.

The chain employs TRBV20-1 and TRBJ2-3; tentative D call: TRBD1 (5 bases). V was clipped by 3 bases and J by 6 bases, with 16 bases between them. The CDR3 extends over 14 amino acids. Germline loops: CDR1 DFQATT, CDR2 SNEGSKA (reference sequence). For the CDR3, the DNA is TGCAGTGCTAGTTCGTTTCAGGGAAGGGATACGCAGTATTTT. Translation gives CSASSFQGRDTQYF.

This chain's CDR3 is CASKLGGLYNEQFF. In DNA form, the CDR3 reads TGTGCCAGCAAACTCGGGGGGCTCTACAATGAGCAGTTCTTC. The rearrangement uses TRBV28 and TRBJ2-1, with D possibly matching TRBD2 (7 bases). Per the germline V gene, CDR1 is MDHEN and CDR2 is SYDVKM. The V gene lost 7 bases and the J gene lost 3 bases, with 13 bases spanning the gap. The CDR3 consists of 14 residues.

This clonotype was seen more than once but under ten times. The rearrangement links TRBV20-1 to TRBJ2-1, with a tentative D call TRBD2 (5 bases). V was cut by 4 bases and J by 7 bases, with 20 bases left in between. Germline loops: CDR1 DFQATT, CDR2 SNEGSKA (reference sequence). This CDR3 is 15 amino acids long. As DNA, the CDR3 is TGCAGTGCTAAAAGCACGACGGGGATACTTAATGAGCAGTTCTTC. It codes for CSAKSTTGILNEQFF.

The chain combines TRBV18 with TRBJ2-1; no reliable D call. This CDR3 has 13 residues. Germline V gives CDR1 KGHSH, CDR2 LQKENI. V lost 0 bases to trimming and J lost 10 bases, with 10 bases between them. CDR3 amino acids: CASSPPSVREQFF. The CDR3 coding sequence is TGTGCCAGCTCACCACCTTCAGTACGGGAGCAGTTCTTC.

V gene TRBV20-1 combines with J gene TRBJ2-7; D remains ambiguous. Germline loops: CDR1 DFQATT, CDR2 SNEGSKA (reference sequence). The CDR3 is 15 residues long. V lost 2 bases, J lost 3 bases, and 17 bases lay in between. CDR3 bases: TGCAGTGCTAGACGTCCCCGGGTAGGCAACTACGAGCAGTACTTC. Protein product: CSARRPRVGNYEQYF.

This clonotype was seen more than once but under ten times. This chain uses TRBV12-3 or TRBV12-4 with TRBJ2-3; TRBD1 matches 7 bases. This CDR3 comprises 16 residues. V gave up 5 bases and J gave up 10 bases; unmatched junction bases: 18. The CDR3 reads CASSPRGTSPLPSQYF. DNA for the CDR3: TGTGCCAGCAGTCCCAGGGGGACCTCGCCTCTTCCATCGCAGTATTTT.

J is TRBJ2-5 and V is TRBV15; D remains unclear. This CDR3 has 14 residues. Germline assignment: CDR1 LNHNV and CDR2 YYDKDF (reference sequence). V lost 1 base to trimming and J lost 2 bases, with 8 bases between them. CDR3: CATSRGSRQETQYF. The CDR3 nucleotides read TGTGCCACCAGCAGAGGGAGTAGACAAGAGACCCAGTACTTC.

The CDR3: CSVGWTDEKLFF. Written as DNA, the CDR3 is TGCAGCGTTGGCTGGACGGATGAAAAACTGTTTTTT. J is TRBJ1-4 and V is TRBV29-1, with D uncertain. There are 12 residues in the CDR3. From germline, CDR1 is SQVTM and CDR2 ANQGSEA. V shed 4 bases and J shed 6 bases, with 9 bases lying between them.

The V call is TRBV12-3 or TRBV12-4, the J call TRBJ2-4; tentatively, D is TRBD2 (6 bases). The germline V and J ends were trimmed by 3 bases and 12 bases, with 12 bases remaining between them. The CDR3 length is 12 residues. CDR3 sequence (DNA): TGTGCCAGCAGTTTCGGGAGCGCTCCTCAGTACTTC. This codes for CASSFGSAPQYF.